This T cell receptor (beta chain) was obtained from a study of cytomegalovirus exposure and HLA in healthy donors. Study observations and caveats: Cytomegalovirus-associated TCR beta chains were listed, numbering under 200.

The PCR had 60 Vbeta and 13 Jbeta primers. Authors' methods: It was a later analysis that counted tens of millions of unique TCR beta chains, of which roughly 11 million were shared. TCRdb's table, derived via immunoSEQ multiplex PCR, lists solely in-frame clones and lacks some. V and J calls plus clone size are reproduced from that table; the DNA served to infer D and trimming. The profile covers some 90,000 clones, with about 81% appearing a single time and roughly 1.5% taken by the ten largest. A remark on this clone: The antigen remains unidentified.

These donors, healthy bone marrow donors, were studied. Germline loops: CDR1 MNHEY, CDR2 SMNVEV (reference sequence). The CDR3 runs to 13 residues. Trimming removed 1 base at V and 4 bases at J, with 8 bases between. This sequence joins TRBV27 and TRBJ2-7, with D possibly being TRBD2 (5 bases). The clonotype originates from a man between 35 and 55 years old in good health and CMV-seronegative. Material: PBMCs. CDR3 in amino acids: CASSLYRGYEQYF. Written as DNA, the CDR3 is TGTGCCAGCAGTTTATATCGGGGTTACGAGCAGTACTTC.